The rows below give T cell receptor beta chains drawn from one sample of a study of blood T cells in healthy people across ages. TCRdb called the 5' RACE reads again in MiXCR, with one record for every CDR3 protein. The sample lists about 780,000 distinct CDR3 sequences; more than 35% were seen once. The sequenced material came from blood. These receptors were collected from an elderly man in good health. The CDR3 runs from the conserved cysteine through the conserved F or W. The D gene is left open where the match is weak. Clone size is not always given. Where it is, it says once, few, many or a class for expanded clones.

j_call	d_call	clone_size	v_call	cdr3_aa	cdr3_nt
TRBJ2-2	TRBD2	NA	TRBV7-9	CASSPEGLAYTGELFF	TGTGCCAGCAGCCCTGAGGGACTAGCATACACCGGGGAGCTGTTTTTT
TRBJ2-1	NA	NA	TRBV12-3/TRBV12-4	CASSSITPQDNEQFF	TGTGCCAGCAGTTCGATCACCCCCCAGGACAATGAGCAGTTCTTC
TRBJ2-1	TRBD2	few	TRBV9	CASSVGPELAGVYNEQFF	TGTGCCAGCAGCGTAGGCCCCGAGCTAGCGGGGGTTTACAATGAGCAGTTCTTC
TRBJ2-7	NA	few	TRBV29-1	CSVEDRSSYEQYF	TGCAGCGTTGAAGACAGGAGCTCCTACGAGCAGTACTTC
TRBJ1-1	NA	NA	TRBV4-2	CASSRLQGSEAFF	TGTGCCAGCAGTCGATTACAGGGATCTGAAGCTTTCTTT
TRBJ2-5	NA	NA	TRBV28	CASTPGEGESREQYF	TGTGCCAGCACCCCGGGGGAGGGGGAAAGTAGGGAGCAGTACTTC
TRBJ1-5	TRBD1	once	TRBV2	CASSEQQGENQPQHF	TGTGCCAGCAGTGAACAGCAGGGGGAAAATCAGCCCCAGCATTTT
TRBJ2-4	TRBD2	NA	TRBV29-1	CSVLAGGAKNIQYF	TGCAGCGTGTTAGCGGGAGGAGCCAAAAACATTCAGTACTTC
TRBJ2-4	NA	NA	TRBV7-9	CASSFQGGNILYF	TGTGCCAGCAGCTTCCAGGGCGGGAACATTCTGTACTTC
TRBJ2-7	TRBD2	few	TRBV27	CASSVTSGGYEQYF	TGTGCCAGCAGTGTCACTAGCGGGGGCTACGAGCAGTACTTC
TRBJ1-2	NA	many	TRBV6-6	CASSYSGDTGYGYTF	TGTGCCAGCAGTTACTCAGGGGATACAGGCTATGGCTACACCTTC
TRBJ2-3	NA	few	TRBV3-1	CASSQDTSYPQYF	TGTGCCAGCAGCCAAGATACCAGTTATCCGCAGTATTTT
TRBJ2-5	NA	NA	TRBV7-2	CASSLVVGPQETQYF	TGTGCCAGCAGCCTAGTGGTAGGTCCACAAGAGACCCAGTACTTC
TRBJ2-3	TRBD2	NA	TRBV29-1	CSVRTSGSADTQYF	TGCAGCGTGCGGACTAGCGGGAGTGCAGATACGCAGTATTTT
TRBJ2-3	NA	once	TRBV7-2	CASNSLGPSTDTQYF	TGTGCCAGCAACTCCCTCGGTCCTAGCACAGATACGCAGTATTTT
TRBJ2-1	NA	NA	TRBV7-8	CASSRSRDRYGGGSYNEQFF	TGTGCCAGCAGCCGGTCCCGGGACAGGTACGGGGGGGGCTCTTACAATGAGCAGTTCTTC
TRBJ1-2	NA	NA	TRBV30	CAWSASDGALYGYTF	TGTGCCTGGAGTGCGTCGGACGGAGCTTTGTATGGCTACACCTTC
TRBJ1-6	TRBD1	few	TRBV7-2	CASSPGQNNSPLHF	TGTGCCAGCAGCCCGGGACAGAATAATTCACCCCTCCACTTT
TRBJ1-2	NA	many	TRBV29-1	CSVARGYDGYTF	TGCAGCGTTGCCAGGGGATACGATGGCTACACCTTC
TRBJ1-1	NA	once	TRBV28	CASSSPSKGVSEAFF	TGTGCCAGCAGTTCTCCAAGCAAAGGGGTCTCTGAAGCTTTCTTT
TRBJ2-3	NA	NA	TRBV12-3/TRBV12-4	CASSLRDGISTDTQYF	TGTGCCAGCAGTCTCCGGGACGGCATTAGCACAGATACGCAGTATTTT
TRBJ2-7	NA	many	TRBV3-1	CASESGLYEQYF	TGTGCCAGCGAAAGCGGGTTATACGAGCAGTACTTC
TRBJ2-1	NA	few	TRBV20-1	CSARDGGAGNEQFF	TGCAGTGCTAGAGACGGAGGGGCGGGCAATGAGCAGTTCTTC
TRBJ1-5	NA	few	TRBV28	CASSFGLQGNQPQHF	TGTGCCAGCAGTTTCGGGTTACAGGGCAATCAGCCCCAGCATTTT
TRBJ2-5	NA	NA	TRBV28	CASSYSRLGRETQYF	TGTGCCAGCAGCTACTCCCGACTAGGCCGCGAGACCCAGTACTTC
TRBJ2-1	NA	NA	TRBV9	CASSVVRDEQFF	TGTGCCAGCAGCGTAGTACGCGATGAGCAGTTCTTC
TRBJ2-4	NA	few	TRBV20-1	CSAGTVAKNIQYF	TGCAGTGCTGGAACCGTAGCCAAAAACATTCAGTACTTC
TRBJ1-3	NA	NA	TRBV14	CASSSTRSGNTIYF	TGTGCCAGCAGCTCGACACGGTCTGGAAACACCATATATTTT
TRBJ1-2	TRBD1	NA	TRBV30	CAWSPRVGTGDNYGYTF	TGTGCCTGGAGCCCCAGAGTGGGGACAGGAGATAACTATGGCTACACCTTC
TRBJ1-1	NA	NA	TRBV9	CASSGAPTDPEAFF	TGTGCCAGCAGCGGGGCCCCGACGGACCCTGAAGCTTTCTTT
TRBJ2-5	NA	NA	TRBV7-2	CASTQGGTWETQYF	TGTGCCAGCACCCAAGGGGGAACCTGGGAGACCCAGTACTTC
TRBJ2-2	TRBD1	NA	TRBV25-1	CASRETGVTTGELFF	TGTGCCAGCAGGGAGACAGGGGTTACTACCGGGGAGCTGTTTTTT
TRBJ2-2	NA	NA	TRBV7-2	CASSVGPSAGELFF	TGTGCCAGCAGCGTGGGTCCCTCGGCCGGGGAGCTGTTTTTT
TRBJ2-7	NA	few	TRBV5-1	CASSLAPQGYYEQYF	TGCGCCAGCAGCTTGGCCCCACAGGGATACTACGAGCAGTACTTC
TRBJ2-3	NA	NA	TRBV4-2	CASSRTSGDTQYF	TGTGCCAGCAGCCGCACCTCGGGGGATACGCAGTATTTT
TRBJ2-7	NA	NA	TRBV4-1	CASSQFEGISYEQYF	TGCGCCAGCAGCCAATTTGAGGGGATCTCCTACGAGCAGTACTTC
TRBJ2-4	NA	few	TRBV4-2	CASSQDRREVIQYF	TGTGCCAGCAGCCAAGATCGCAGGGAAGTCATTCAGTACTTC
TRBJ2-1	NA	once	TRBV20-1	CSARVRGGTDEQFF	TGCAGTGCTAGAGTCAGGGGGGGAACGGATGAGCAGTTCTTC
TRBJ2-7	NA	NA	TRBV4-2	CASSQDGPYEQYF	TGTGCCAGCAGCCAAGATGGCCCCTACGAGCAGTACTTC
TRBJ2-1	TRBD2	many	TRBV5-1	CASSSSGTSGSGEQFF	TGCGCCAGCAGTTCCTCCGGGACTAGCGGGAGCGGTGAGCAGTTCTTC
TRBJ2-3	TRBD2	NA	TRBV28	CASRGRAGGPTSTDTQYF	TGTGCCAGCCGGGGTCGTGCGGGAGGGCCAACTAGCACAGATACGCAGTATTTT
TRBJ2-1	TRBD2	NA	TRBV12-3/TRBV12-4	CASTASGGANEQFF	TGTGCCAGCACTGCTAGCGGGGGGGCGAATGAGCAGTTCTTC
TRBJ2-7	NA	NA	TRBV7-2	CASSLGASRKSYEQYF	TGTGCCAGCAGCTTAGGAGCGAGCAGAAAATCCTACGAGCAGTACTTC
TRBJ2-3	TRBD1	NA	TRBV6-1	CASSDHVPGQGTDTQYF	TGTGCCAGCAGTGACCACGTCCCGGGACAGGGGACCGATACGCAGTATTTT
TRBJ2-7	TRBD2	NA	TRBV12-3/TRBV12-4	CASSPGTSEVYEQYF	TGTGCCAGCAGTCCGGGGACTAGCGAGGTCTACGAGCAGTACTTC
TRBJ2-3	TRBD2	few	TRBV29-1	CSEGDSGSGGTQYF	TGCAGCGAAGGGGATAGCGGGAGCGGGGGTACGCAGTATTTT
TRBJ2-7	TRBD2	NA	TRBV7-9	CASSQSGSISYEQYF	TGTGCCAGCAGCCAAAGCGGGAGCATATCCTACGAGCAGTACTTC
TRBJ2-4	TRBD1	NA	TRBV7-9	CASSLDIGDRGSIQYF	TGTGCCAGCAGCTTAGACATAGGCGACAGGGGGTCCATTCAGTACTTC
TRBJ2-5	TRBD1	NA	TRBV9	CASSDSRDRESSEQYF	TGTGCCAGCAGCGATTCACGGGACAGGGAGAGTAGTGAGCAGTACTTC
TRBJ2-1	NA	few	TRBV5-6	CASSLDRDGEQFF	TGTGCCAGCAGCCTCGACAGAGACGGTGAGCAGTTCTTC
TRBJ1-2	TRBD1	few	TRBV27	CASSSKQGSYGYTF	TGTGCCAGCAGTTCCAAACAGGGGTCCTATGGCTACACCTTC
TRBJ2-2	NA	few	TRBV7-9	CASSLGAGSGTGELFF	TGTGCCAGCAGCTTAGGTGCGGGAAGTGGAACCGGGGAGCTGTTTTTT
TRBJ2-1	TRBD1	NA	TRBV29-1	CSVRTGEFEQFF	TGCAGCGTTCGGACAGGGGAATTTGAGCAGTTCTTC
TRBJ2-7	NA	few	TRBV7-2	CASSLLQWSRSYEQYF	TGTGCCAGCAGCTTATTACAGTGGTCCCGCTCCTACGAGCAGTACTTC
TRBJ2-2	NA	NA	TRBV29-1	CSVQGTGELFF	TGCAGCGTCCAGGGCACCGGGGAGCTGTTTTTT
TRBJ1-2	TRBD1	NA	TRBV9	CASQYGTGANYGYTF	TGTGCCAGCCAGTACGGGACAGGGGCCAACTATGGCTACACCTTC
TRBJ2-2	NA	once	TRBV12-3/TRBV12-4	CASSSDWAGMDTGELFF	TGTGCCAGCAGTTCTGATTGGGCAGGGATGGACACCGGGGAGCTGTTTTTT
TRBJ1-2	NA	NA	TRBV7-9	CAGPKGPGTDGYGYTF	TGTGCCGGCCCCAAGGGCCCAGGGACGGACGGCTATGGCTACACCTTC
TRBJ2-3	NA	NA	TRBV5-1	CASSLQNPPSTDTQYF	TGCGCCAGCAGCCTCCAGAATCCTCCTAGCACAGATACGCAGTATTTT